The 5 T cell receptor beta chains given below trace back to one sample, sequenced in a study of human T cells and chemical hapten exposure. Time point of the sample: pre-sensitization, week 0. Specified treatment: therapeutic diphenylcyclopropenone sensitization with weekly scalp DPC. Using its own MiXCR run on the RACE reads, TCRdb lists one record per CDR3 protein. The sample contains more than 150,000 distinct CDR3 sequences, more than 25% of which appear only once. The input for sequencing was whole blood, taken in connection with sensitization to the hapten diphenylcyclopropenone (DPC). All receptors come from a young woman with alopecia areata. Some clones in this sample may be carry-over from other donors' samples.

This clonotype was found a few times. The V call is TRBV7-9, the J call TRBJ1-2, with D unresolved. Trimming took off 1 base at V and 7 bases at J, with 13 bases between the two ends. Per the germline V gene, CDR1 is SEHNR and CDR2 is FQNEAQ (reference sequence). The CDR3 spans 14 residues. In DNA form, the CDR3 reads TGTGCCAGCAGCTTAGAGGGCCCGGAGGCTGGCTACACCTTC. Its translation is CASSLEGPEAGYTF.

This clonotype showed up just a few times. The chain uses TRBV29-1 and TRBJ2-1, with D maybe TRBD1 (5 bases). Germline lookup yields CDR1 SQVTM and CDR2 ANQGSEA. The CDR3 extends over 14 amino acids. Trimming cost V 6 bases and J 0 bases, with 12 bases left between them. The CDR3 bases are TGCAGCGTCAGGGCCCATTACTCCTACAATGAGCAGTTCTTC. This gives the protein CSVRAHYSYNEQFF.

The chain is built from TRBV27 and TRBJ2-1; D ambiguous. This CDR3 comprises 11 residues. Per germline, CDR1 MNHEY and CDR2 SMNVEV (reference sequence). The ends were cut back, 11 bases at V and 9 bases at J, with 14 bases in the middle. The CDR3 reads CAGIKVSEQFF. The CDR3 DNA sequence: TGTGCCGGGATAAAGGTCAGTGAGCAGTTCTTC.

There are a few counts of this clonotype. The genes are TRBV27 and TRBJ1-2; 9 bases agree with TRBD1. The V segment lost 5 bases and the J segment 4 bases; nucleotides outside the gene matches: 8. Germline assignment: CDR1 MNHEY and CDR2 SMNVEV (reference sequence). The CDR3 has 15 residues. The CDR3 loop reads CASSPRQGGSYGYTF. DNA of the CDR3: TGTGCCAGCAGTCCAAGACAGGGGGGGTCCTATGGCTACACCTTC.

The gene calls are TRBV12-3 or TRBV12-4 and TRBJ2-1, with 9 bases identical to TRBD2. This CDR3 has 15 amino acids. Germline trimming cut 4 bases from V and 7 bases from J; bases unmatched to any gene: 8. Written as DNA, the CDR3 is TGTGCCAGCAGTTCCCAGGGGACTAGCAATAATGAGCAGTTCTTC. Translated: CASSSQGTSNNEQFF.